The source of this T cell receptor (beta chain) is a study of CD8 T cells in ankylosing spondylitis. MiXCR, applied by TCRdb to the 5' RACE reads, yields one record per CDR3 protein. The sample records about 180,000 distinct CDR3 sequences, roughly 10% being singletons. V lost 2 bases and J 5 bases, leaving 9 bases between the germline ends. The V gene's germline CDR1 is SEHNR and CDR2 FQNEAQ (reference sequence). The CDR3 is 13 residues long. The material sequenced was blood, either unsorted or a sorted T cell fraction (not recorded which). The chain couples TRBV7-9 to TRBJ2-5; D is unclear. This receptor was obtained from a female donor with ankylosing spondylitis or in good health (not recorded which). The CDR3 loop reads CASSLPTEETQYF. Here the CDR3 DNA reads TGTGCCAGCAGCTTACCGACCGAGGAGACCCAGTACTTC.